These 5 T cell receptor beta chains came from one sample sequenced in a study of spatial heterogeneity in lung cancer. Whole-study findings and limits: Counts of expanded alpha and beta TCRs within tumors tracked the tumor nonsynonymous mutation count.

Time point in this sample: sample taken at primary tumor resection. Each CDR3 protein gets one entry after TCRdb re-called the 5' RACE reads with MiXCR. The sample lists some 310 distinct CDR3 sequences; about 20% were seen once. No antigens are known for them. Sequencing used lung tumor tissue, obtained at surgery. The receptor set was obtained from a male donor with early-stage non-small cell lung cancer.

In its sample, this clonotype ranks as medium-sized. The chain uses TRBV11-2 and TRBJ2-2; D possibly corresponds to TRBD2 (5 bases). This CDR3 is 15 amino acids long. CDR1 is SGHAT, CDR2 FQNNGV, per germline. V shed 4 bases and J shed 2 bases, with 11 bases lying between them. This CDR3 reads CASSSASINTGELFF. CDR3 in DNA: TGTGCCAGCAGCTCCGCTAGCATCAACACCGGGGAGCTGTTTTTT.

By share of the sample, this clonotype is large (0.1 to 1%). Here the CDR3 reads CASSPAGQPYEQYV. The CDR3 region has the DNA TGCGCCAGCAGCCCCGCGGGACAACCCTACGAGCAGTACGTC. The chain employs TRBV5-1 and TRBJ2-7; D tentatively fits TRBD1 or TRBD2 (6 bases each). Trimming removed 4 bases at V and 2 bases at J, with 13 bases between. Germline CDR1 reads SGHRS; CDR2 reads YFSETQ. The CDR3 runs 14 residues.

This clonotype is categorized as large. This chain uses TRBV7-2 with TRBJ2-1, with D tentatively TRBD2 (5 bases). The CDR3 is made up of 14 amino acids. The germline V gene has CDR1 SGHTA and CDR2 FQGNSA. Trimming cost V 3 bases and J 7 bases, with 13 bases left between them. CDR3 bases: TGTGCCAGCAGCTTTGATGCTAGCTCGAATGAGCAGTTCTTC. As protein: CASSFDASSNEQFF.

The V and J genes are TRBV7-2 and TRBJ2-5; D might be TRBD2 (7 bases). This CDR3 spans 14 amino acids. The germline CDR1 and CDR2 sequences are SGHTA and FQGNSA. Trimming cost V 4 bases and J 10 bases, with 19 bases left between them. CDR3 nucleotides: TGTGCCAGCAGCTGGGGCGGGGGCGCCGGGGGCCAGTACTTC. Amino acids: CASSWGGGAGGQYF.

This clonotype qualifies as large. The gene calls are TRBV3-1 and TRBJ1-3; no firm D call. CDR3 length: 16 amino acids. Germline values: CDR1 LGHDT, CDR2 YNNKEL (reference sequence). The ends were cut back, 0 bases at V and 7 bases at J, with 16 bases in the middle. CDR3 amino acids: CASSQDGYAIRNTIYF. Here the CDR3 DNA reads TGTGCCAGCAGCCAAGATGGATACGCGATTCGGAACACCATATATTTT.